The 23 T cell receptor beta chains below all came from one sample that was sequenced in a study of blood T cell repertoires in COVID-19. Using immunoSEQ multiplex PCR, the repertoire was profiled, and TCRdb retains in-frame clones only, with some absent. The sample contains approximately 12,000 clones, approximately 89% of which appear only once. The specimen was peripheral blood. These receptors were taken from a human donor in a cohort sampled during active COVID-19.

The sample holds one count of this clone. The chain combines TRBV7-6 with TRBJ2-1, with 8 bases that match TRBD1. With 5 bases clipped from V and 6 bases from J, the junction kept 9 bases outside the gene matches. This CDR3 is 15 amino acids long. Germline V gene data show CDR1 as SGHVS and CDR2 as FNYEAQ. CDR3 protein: CASSPTGGSLNEQFF. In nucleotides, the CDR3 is TGTGCCAGCAGCCCCACAGGGGGTTCCCTCAATGAGCAGTTCTTC.

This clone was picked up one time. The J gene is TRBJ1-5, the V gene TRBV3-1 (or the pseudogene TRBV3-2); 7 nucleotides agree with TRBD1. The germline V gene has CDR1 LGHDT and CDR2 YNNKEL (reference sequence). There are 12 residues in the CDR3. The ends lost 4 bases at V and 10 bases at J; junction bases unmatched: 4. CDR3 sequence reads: CASSPEGAPQHF. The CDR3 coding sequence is TGTGCCAGCAGCCCGGAGGGGGCCCCCCAGCATTTT.

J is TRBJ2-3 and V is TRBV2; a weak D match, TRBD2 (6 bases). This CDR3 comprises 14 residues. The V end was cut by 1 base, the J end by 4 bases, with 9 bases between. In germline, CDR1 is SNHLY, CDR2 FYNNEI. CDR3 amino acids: CASSEVASADTQYF. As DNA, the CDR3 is TGTGCCAGCAGTGAAGTGGCTAGCGCAGATACGCAGTATTTT.

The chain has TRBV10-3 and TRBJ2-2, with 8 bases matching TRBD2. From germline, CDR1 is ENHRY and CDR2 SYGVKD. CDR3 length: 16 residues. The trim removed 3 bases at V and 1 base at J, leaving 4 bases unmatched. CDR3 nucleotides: TGTGCCATCAGTGATTTAACTAGCGGGAACACCGGGGAGCTGTTTTTT. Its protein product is CAISDLTSGNTGELFF.

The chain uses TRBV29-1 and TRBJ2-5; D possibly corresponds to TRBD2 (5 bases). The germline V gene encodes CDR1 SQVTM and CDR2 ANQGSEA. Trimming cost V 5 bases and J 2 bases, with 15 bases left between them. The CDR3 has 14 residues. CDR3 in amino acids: CSVSSSAWQETQYF. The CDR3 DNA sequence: TGCAGCGTTTCCAGTAGCGCATGGCAAGAGACCCAGTACTTC.

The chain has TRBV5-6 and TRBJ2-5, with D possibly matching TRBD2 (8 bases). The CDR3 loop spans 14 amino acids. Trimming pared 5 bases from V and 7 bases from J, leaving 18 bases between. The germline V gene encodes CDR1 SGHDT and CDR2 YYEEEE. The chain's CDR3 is CASSTTGAGGTQYF. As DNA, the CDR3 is TGTGCCAGCAGTACTACAGGGGCGGGGGGGACCCAGTACTTC.

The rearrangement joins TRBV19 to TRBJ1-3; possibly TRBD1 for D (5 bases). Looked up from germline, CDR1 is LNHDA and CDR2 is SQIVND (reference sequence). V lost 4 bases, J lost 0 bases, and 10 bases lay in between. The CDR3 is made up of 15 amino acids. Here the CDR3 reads CASSKGLVSGNTIYF. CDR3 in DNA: TGTGCCAGTAGTAAGGGGCTTGTCTCTGGAAACACCATATATTTT.

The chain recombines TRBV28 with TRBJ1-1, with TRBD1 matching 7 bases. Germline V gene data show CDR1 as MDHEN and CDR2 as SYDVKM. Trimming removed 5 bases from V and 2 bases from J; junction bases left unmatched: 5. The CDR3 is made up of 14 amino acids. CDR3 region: CASSRDRINTEAFF. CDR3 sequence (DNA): TGTGCCAGCAGTCGGGACAGAATAAACACTGAAGCTTTCTTT.

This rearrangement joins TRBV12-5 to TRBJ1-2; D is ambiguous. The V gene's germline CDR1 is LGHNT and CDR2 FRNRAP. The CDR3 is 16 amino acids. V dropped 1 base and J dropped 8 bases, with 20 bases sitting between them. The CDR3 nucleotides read TGTGCTAGTGGTTTGGAAGGCAAGGGAGCCCTTGGGGGCTACACCTTC. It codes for CASGLEGKGALGGYTF.

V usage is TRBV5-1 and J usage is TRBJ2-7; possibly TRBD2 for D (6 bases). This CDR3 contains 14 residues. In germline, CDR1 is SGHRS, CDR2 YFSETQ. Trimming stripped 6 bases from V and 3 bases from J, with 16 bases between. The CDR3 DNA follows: TGCGCCAGCAAGGACTTGTCGGGGGACTACGAGCAGTACTTC. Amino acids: CASKDLSGDYEQYF. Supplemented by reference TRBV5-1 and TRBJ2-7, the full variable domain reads KAGVTQTPRYLIKTRGQQVTLSCSPISGHRSVSWYQQTPGQGLQFLFEYFSETQRNKGNFPGRFSGRQFSNSRSEMNVSTLELGDSALYLCASKDLSGDYEQYFGPGTRLTVT.

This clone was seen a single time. The CDR3 spells CASSLEGRYRDSPLHF. The DNA for the CDR3 is TGTGCCAGCAGCTTGGAGGGGCGCTATCGGGATTCACCCCTCCACTTT. This rearrangement joins TRBV5-6 to TRBJ1-6; D is possibly TRBD1 (5 bases). Trimming removed 0 bases at V and 8 bases at J, with 15 bases between. The CDR3 spans 16 residues. CDR1 SGHDT and CDR2 YYEEEE come from the germline V gene.

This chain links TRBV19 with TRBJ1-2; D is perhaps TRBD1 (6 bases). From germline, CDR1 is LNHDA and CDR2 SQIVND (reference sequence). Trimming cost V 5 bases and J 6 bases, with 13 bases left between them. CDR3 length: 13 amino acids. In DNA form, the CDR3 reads TGTGCCAGTAGTTTACGGGGGGCGAATGGCTACACCTTC. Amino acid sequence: CASSLRGANGYTF.

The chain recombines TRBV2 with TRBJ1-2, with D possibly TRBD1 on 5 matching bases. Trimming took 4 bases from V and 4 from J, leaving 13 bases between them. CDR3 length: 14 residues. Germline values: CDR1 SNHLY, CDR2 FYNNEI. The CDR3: CASSATGDFYGYTF. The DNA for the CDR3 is TGTGCCAGCAGTGCCACAGGCGACTTCTATGGCTACACCTTC.

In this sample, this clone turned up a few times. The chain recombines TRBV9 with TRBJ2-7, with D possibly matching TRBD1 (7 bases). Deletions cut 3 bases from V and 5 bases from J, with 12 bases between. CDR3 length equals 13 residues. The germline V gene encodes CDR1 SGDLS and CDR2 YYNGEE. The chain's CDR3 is CASSGRGTHEQYF. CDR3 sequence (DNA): TGTGCCAGCAGCGGCAGGGGGACTCACGAGCAGTACTTC. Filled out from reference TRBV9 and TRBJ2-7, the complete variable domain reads DSGVTQTPKHLITATGQRVTLRCSPRSGDLSVYWYQQSLDQGLQFLIQYYNGEERAKGNILERFSAQQFPDLHSELNLSSLELGDSALYFCASSGRGTHEQYFGPGTRLTVT.

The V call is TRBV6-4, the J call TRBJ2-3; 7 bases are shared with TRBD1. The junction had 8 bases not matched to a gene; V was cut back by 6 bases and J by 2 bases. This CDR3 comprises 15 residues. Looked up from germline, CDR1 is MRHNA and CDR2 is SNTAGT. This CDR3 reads CASSHTGDLTDTQYF. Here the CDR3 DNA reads TGTGCCAGCAGCCACACAGGGGACCTCACAGATACGCAGTATTTT.

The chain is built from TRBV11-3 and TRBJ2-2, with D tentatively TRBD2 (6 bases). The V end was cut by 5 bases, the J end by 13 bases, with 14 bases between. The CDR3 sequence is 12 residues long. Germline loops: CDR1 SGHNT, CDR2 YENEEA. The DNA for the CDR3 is TGTGCCAGCAGCGCGGGGAATTTAGGGCTGTTTTTT. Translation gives CASSAGNLGLFF.

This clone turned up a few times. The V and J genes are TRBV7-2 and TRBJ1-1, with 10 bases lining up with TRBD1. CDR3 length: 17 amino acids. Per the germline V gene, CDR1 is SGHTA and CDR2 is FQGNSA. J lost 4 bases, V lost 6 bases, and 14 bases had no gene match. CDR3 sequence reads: CASSAGTGVEKGTEAFF. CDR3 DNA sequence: TGTGCCAGCAGTGCCGGGACAGGGGTAGAAAAGGGCACTGAAGCTTTCTTT.

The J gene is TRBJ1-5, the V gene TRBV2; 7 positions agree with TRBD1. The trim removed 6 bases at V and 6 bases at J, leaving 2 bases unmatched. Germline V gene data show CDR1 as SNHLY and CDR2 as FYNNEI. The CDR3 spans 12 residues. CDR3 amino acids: CASRGQFQPQHF. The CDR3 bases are TGTGCCAGCAGGGGACAGTTTCAGCCCCAGCATTTT.

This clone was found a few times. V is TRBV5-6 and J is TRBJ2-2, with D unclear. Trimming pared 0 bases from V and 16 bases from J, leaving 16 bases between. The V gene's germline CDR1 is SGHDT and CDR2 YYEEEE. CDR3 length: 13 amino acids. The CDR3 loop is CASSLESLQRTFF. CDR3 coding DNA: TGTGCCAGCAGCTTGGAGAGTCTTCAGCGTACGTTTTTT. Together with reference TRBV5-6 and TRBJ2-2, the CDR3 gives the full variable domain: DAGVTQSPTHLIKTRGQQVTLRCSPKSGHDTVSWYQQALGQGPQFIFQYYEEEERQRGNFPDRFSGHQFPNYSSELNVNALLLGDSALYLCASSLESLQRTFFGEGSRLTVL.

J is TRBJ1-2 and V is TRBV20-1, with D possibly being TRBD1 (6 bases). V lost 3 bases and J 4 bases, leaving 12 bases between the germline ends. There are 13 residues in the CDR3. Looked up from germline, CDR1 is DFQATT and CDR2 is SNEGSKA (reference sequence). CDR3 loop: CSASPGHPYGYTF. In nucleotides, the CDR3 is TGCAGTGCTAGTCCGGGACACCCCTATGGCTACACCTTC.

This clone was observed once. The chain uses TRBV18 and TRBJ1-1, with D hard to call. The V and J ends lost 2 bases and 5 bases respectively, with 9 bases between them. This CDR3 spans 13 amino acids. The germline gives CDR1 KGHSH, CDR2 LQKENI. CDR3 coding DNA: TGTGCCAGCTCACCAATGGGGAGTACTGAAGCTTTCTTT. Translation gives CASSPMGSTEAFF.

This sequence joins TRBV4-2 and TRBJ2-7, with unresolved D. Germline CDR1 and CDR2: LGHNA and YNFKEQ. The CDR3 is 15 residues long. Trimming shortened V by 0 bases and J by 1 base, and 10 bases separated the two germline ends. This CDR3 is CASSQDLESSYEQYF. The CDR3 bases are TGTGCCAGCAGCCAAGATCTGGAGTCGTCCTACGAGCAGTACTTC.

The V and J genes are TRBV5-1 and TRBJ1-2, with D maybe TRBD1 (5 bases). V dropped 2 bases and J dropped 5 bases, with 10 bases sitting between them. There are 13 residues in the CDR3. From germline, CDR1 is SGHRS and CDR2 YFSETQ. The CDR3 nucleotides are TGCGCCAGCAGCTTAGGGACTAGATATGGCTACACCTTC. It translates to CASSLGTRYGYTF.